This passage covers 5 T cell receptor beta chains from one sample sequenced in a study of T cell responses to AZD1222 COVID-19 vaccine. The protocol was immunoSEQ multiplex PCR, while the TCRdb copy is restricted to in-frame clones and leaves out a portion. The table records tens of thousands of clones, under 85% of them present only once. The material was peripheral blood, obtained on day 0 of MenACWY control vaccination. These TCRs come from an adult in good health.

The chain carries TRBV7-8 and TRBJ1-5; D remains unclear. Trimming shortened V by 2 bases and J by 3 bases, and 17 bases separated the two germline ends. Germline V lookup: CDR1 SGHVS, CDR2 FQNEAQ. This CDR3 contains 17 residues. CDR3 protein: CASSLLRAQIINQPQHF. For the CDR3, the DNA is TGTGCCAGCAGCTTATTGAGGGCCCAAATCATCAATCAGCCCCAGCATTTT.

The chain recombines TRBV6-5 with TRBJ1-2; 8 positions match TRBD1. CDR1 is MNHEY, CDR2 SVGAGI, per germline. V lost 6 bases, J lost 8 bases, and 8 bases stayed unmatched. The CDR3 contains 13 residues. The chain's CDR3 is CASRRTGLEGYTF. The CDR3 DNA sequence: TGTGCCAGCAGACGGACAGGGTTAGAGGGCTACACCTTC.

The CDR3 loop is CATSRGGTGSHEQYV. Here the CDR3 DNA reads TGTGCCACCAGCAGAGGCGGGACAGGGTCCCACGAGCAGTACGTC. The chain carries TRBV15 and TRBJ2-7, with 9 bases aligning to TRBD1. Germline trimming cut 1 base from V and 5 bases from J; bases unmatched to any gene: 6. In germline, CDR1 is LNHNV, CDR2 YYDKDF (reference sequence). The CDR3 has 15 residues.

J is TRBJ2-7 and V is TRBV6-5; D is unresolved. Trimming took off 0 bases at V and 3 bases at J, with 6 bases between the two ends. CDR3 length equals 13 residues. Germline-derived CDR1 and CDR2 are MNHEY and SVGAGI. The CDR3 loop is CASSYSSSYEQYF. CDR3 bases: TGTGCCAGCAGTTACTCCTCCAGCTACGAGCAGTACTTC.

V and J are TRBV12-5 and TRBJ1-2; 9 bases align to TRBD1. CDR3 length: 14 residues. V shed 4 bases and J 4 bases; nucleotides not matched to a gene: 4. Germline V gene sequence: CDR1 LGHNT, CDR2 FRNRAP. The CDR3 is CASGWTGAPYGYTF. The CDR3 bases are TGTGCTAGTGGTTGGACAGGGGCGCCCTATGGCTACACCTTC.